These 23 T cell receptor beta chains share one sample of origin, sequenced in a study of cytomegalovirus exposure and HLA in healthy donors. PCR amplification relied on 60 Vbeta primers (plus 13 Jbeta primers). Generated by immunoSEQ multiplex PCR, the TCRdb table keeps only in-frame clones and is missing some. The sample contains 150,000 to 200,000 clones, approximately 76% of which appear only once. Sequences were obtained from PBMCs. The receptors were gathered from a female donor in good health and CMV-seronegative.

The V call is TRBV5-1, the J call TRBJ2-3, with 8 bases matching TRBD2. This CDR3 is 15 amino acids long. Per the germline V gene, CDR1 is SGHRS and CDR2 is YFSETQ. V lost 2 bases to trimming and J lost 2 bases; unmatched junction nucleotides: 4. CDR3 DNA: TGCGCCAGCAGCTTAACGGGAGGGTTCACAGATACGCAGTATTTT. It is translated as CASSLTGGFTDTQYF.

The rearrangement uses TRBV18 and TRBJ1-2, with TRBD1 identical over 7 bases. The germline CDR1 and CDR2 sequences are KGHSH and LQKENI. This CDR3 region has 15 residues. The V segment lost 3 bases and the J segment 3 bases; nucleotides outside the gene matches: 7. The CDR3 coding sequence is TGTGCCAGCTCACCCTCACAGGGGACGTACTATGGCTACACCTTC. It codes for CASSPSQGTYYGYTF.

This chain connects TRBV7-3 to TRBJ2-2; the match to TRBD2 covers 11 bases. This CDR3 has 17 amino acids. Germline CDR1 reads SGHTA; CDR2 reads FQGTGA. V was pared by 4 bases and J by 6 bases, with 10 bases of the junction left unmatched. The CDR3: CASSSFSGRATAGELFF. The CDR3 DNA reads TGTGCCAGCAGCTCCTTTAGCGGGAGGGCCACCGCCGGGGAGCTGTTTTTT. The entire variable domain, with the rest obtained from reference TRBV7-3 and TRBJ2-2, is as follows: GAGVSQTPSNKVTEKGKYVELRCDPISGHTALYWYRQSLGQGPEFLIYFQGTGAADDSGLPNDRFFAVRPEGSVSTLKIQRTERGDSAVYLCASSSFSGRATAGELFFGEGSRLTVL.

The V gene is TRBV2, the J gene TRBJ1-5; D possibly corresponds to TRBD1 (5 bases). CDR1 SNHLY and CDR2 FYNNEI come from the germline V gene. The CDR3 length is 16 residues. Trimming cost V 2 bases and J 3 bases, with 14 bases left between them. In DNA form, the CDR3 reads TGTGCCAGCAGTGAACTGGAGGGACTCAACAATCAGCCCCAGCATTTT. Translating it yields CASSELEGLNNQPQHF.

In nucleotides, the CDR3 is TGTGCCAGCAGCTTTTTCGGGCAGGGTGAAGCTTTCTTT. Its translation: CASSFFGQGEAFF. The V gene is TRBV5-6, the J gene TRBJ1-1; possibly TRBD1 for D (5 bases). Germline CDR1 reads SGHDT; CDR2 reads YYEEEE. CDR3 size: 13 residues. Between the trimmed V and J ends, which lost 2 bases and 7 bases, there was a span of 12 bases. Combining the CDR3 with reference TRBV5-6 and TRBJ1-1 gives the whole variable domain DAGVTQSPTHLIKTRGQQVTLRCSPKSGHDTVSWYQQALGQGPQFIFQYYEEEERQRGNFPDRFSGHQFPNYSSELNVNALLLGDSALYLCASSFFGQGEAFFGQGTRLTVV.

The rearrangement joins TRBV27 to TRBJ2-2, with 13 bases matching TRBD2. V shed 5 bases, J shed 3 bases, and the junction held 6 bases outside the gene matches. Germline CDR1 reads MNHEY; CDR2 reads SMNVEV (reference sequence). The CDR3 is 17 residues long. The CDR3 nucleotides are TGTGCCAGCAGTCTCGGACTAGCGGGAGAGTACACCGGGGAGCTGTTTTTT. Amino acids: CASSLGLAGEYTGELFF.

CDR3 sequence: CASSYTGLADTQYF. The DNA of the CDR3 is TGTGCCAGCAGTTACACGGGACTAGCGGATACGCAGTATTTT. The chain recombines TRBV6-5 with TRBJ2-3; 10 bases align to TRBD2. The CDR3 loop spans 14 amino acids. With 2 bases clipped from V and 6 bases from J, the junction kept 2 bases outside the gene matches. Per the germline V gene, CDR1 is MNHEY and CDR2 is SVGAGI.

For the CDR3, the DNA is TGTGCCAGTAGTATAACTGAGGGTCTCTACGAGCAGTACTTC. It translates to CASSITEGLYEQYF. The rearrangement joins TRBV19 to TRBJ2-7; tentatively, D is TRBD2 (5 bases). Germline CDR1 reads LNHDA; CDR2 reads SQIVND (reference sequence). CDR3 length equals 14 residues. Trimming removed 2 bases at V and 3 bases at J, with 11 bases between.

The V gene is TRBV5-4, the J gene TRBJ1-2; 9 positions agree with TRBD1. This CDR3 is 16 amino acids long. J gave up 7 bases and V 4 bases, and 14 bases lay outside the gene matches. Germline V gives CDR1 SGHNT, CDR2 YYREEE (reference sequence). The CDR3 DNA is TGTGCCAGCAGCCTACAGGGGGCGCGTGGATTACTTGGCTACACCTTC. As protein: CASSLQGARGLLGYTF.

This sequence joins TRBV15 and TRBJ2-7; 7 nucleotides match TRBD2. From germline, CDR1 is LNHNV and CDR2 YYDKDF (reference sequence). V gave up 0 bases and J gave up 2 bases; unmatched junction bases: 7. The CDR3 runs 16 residues. CDR3 amino acids: CATSRDLASGAYEQYF. CDR3 DNA: TGTGCCACCAGCAGAGATCTGGCTAGCGGCGCCTACGAGCAGTACTTC.

The rearrangement joins TRBV5-1 to TRBJ2-3, with 8 positions matching TRBD2. V lost 3 bases and J lost 2; bases outside the gene matches: 8. The CDR3 is made up of 16 amino acids. Germline V gene lookup returns CDR1 SGHRS and CDR2 YFSETQ. The CDR3, as DNA: TGCGCCAGCAGCTCAGGACTAGCCGTGTACACAGATACGCAGTATTTT. Amino acids: CASSSGLAVYTDTQYF. The full variable domain, rest sourced from reference TRBV5-1 and TRBJ2-3, is KAGVTQTPRYLIKTRGQQVTLSCSPISGHRSVSWYQQTPGQGLQFLFEYFSETQRNKGNFPGRFSGRQFSNSRSEMNVSTLELGDSALYLCASSSGLAVYTDTQYFGPGTRLTVL.

About this clone: Compared with germline, one end of the junction differs, possibly owing to a read error. The gene calls are TRBV7-9 and TRBJ1-3; 7 bases map to TRBD1. CDR3 length equals 13 residues. The germline V gene has CDR1 SEHNR and CDR2 FQNEAQ (reference sequence). The DNA for the CDR3 is TGTTCCAGCAGCTTTGGACAGGAGGGCACCATATATTTT. Its protein product is CSSSFGQEGTIYF.

This clone was counted between two and nine times. The V call is TRBV5-5, the J call TRBJ2-7; D is perhaps TRBD2 (6 bases). The CDR3 sequence is 16 residues long. Germline values: CDR1 SGHKS, CDR2 YYEKEE (reference sequence). The V and J ends lost 1 base and 1 base respectively, with 15 bases between them. Written as DNA, the CDR3 is TGTGCCAGCAGCTTGTACGCGGGACGGCTATCCTACGAGCAGTACTTC. Translation: CASSLYAGRLSYEQYF.

J is TRBJ2-3 and V is TRBV18; D unresolved. V gave up 3 bases and J gave up 0 bases, with 4 bases separating them. This CDR3 has 13 amino acids. Germline V gene sequence: CDR1 KGHSH, CDR2 LQKENI. The CDR3: CASSPPSTDTQYF. The CDR3 coding sequence is TGTGCCAGCTCACCCCCAAGCACAGATACGCAGTATTTT.

The rearrangement links TRBV9 to TRBJ2-1, with 9 bases lining up with TRBD2. Germline CDR1 SGDLS, CDR2 YYNGEE. This CDR3 is built from 19 residues. J was trimmed by 7 bases and V by 4 bases; bases with no gene match: 21. CDR3 amino acids: CASSRDIRTSSGKVNEQFF. As DNA, the CDR3 is TGTGCCAGCAGCCGGGACATCCGGACCTCTAGCGGGAAGGTAAATGAGCAGTTCTTC.

J is TRBJ1-4 and V is TRBV30; 8 bases are shared with TRBD1. Per the germline V gene, CDR1 is GTSNPN and CDR2 is SVGIG (reference sequence). The V and J ends lost 4 bases and 5 bases, in that order; junction bases with no gene match: 3. The CDR3 loop spans 13 amino acids. The CDR3 region has the DNA TGTGCCTGGAAGCAGGGGGCAAATGAAAAACTGTTTTTT. It encodes CAWKQGANEKLFF.

This chain uses TRBV30 with TRBJ1-3; D is unclear. The V gene lost 4 bases and the J gene lost 0 bases, with 16 bases spanning the gap. CDR1 and CDR2 from the germline V gene are GTSNPN and SVGIG (reference sequence). The length of the CDR3 is 16 residues. The DNA for the CDR3 is TGTGCCTGGAAGGTACTTGAGCGCCACTCTGGAAACACCATATATTTT. This codes for CAWKVLERHSGNTIYF.

The rearrangement joins TRBV14 to TRBJ1-3; 7 nucleotides align to TRBD1. Looked up from germline, CDR1 is SGHDN and CDR2 is FVKESK. There are 15 residues in the CDR3. The V and J ends lost 4 bases and 4 bases, in that order; junction bases with no gene match: 7. The CDR3 is CASSPRQGFGNTIYF. CDR3 DNA sequence: TGTGCCAGCAGCCCAAGACAGGGCTTCGGAAACACCATATATTTT.

The chain uses TRBV5-1 and TRBJ2-1, with a weak D call TRBD2 (5 bases). Trimming took 1 base from V and 3 from J, leaving 14 bases between them. Germline lookup yields CDR1 SGHRS and CDR2 YFSETQ. The CDR3 has 16 residues. CDR3 residues: CASSLPSGPFYNEQFF. In DNA form, the CDR3 reads TGCGCCAGCAGCTTGCCCAGCGGACCCTTCTACAATGAGCAGTTCTTC.

This rearrangement joins TRBV6-1 to TRBJ1-3; D perhaps matches TRBD1 (5 bases). The V end was cut by 4 bases, the J end by 4 bases, with 8 bases between. This CDR3 contains 13 residues. Germline assignment: CDR1 MNHNS and CDR2 SASEGT. This CDR3 is CASSGQYGNTIYF. As DNA, the CDR3 is TGTGCCAGCAGTGGACAGTACGGAAACACCATATATTTT.

The V gene is TRBV30, the J gene TRBJ2-7, with a possible D match to TRBD2 (6 bases). The germline V gene encodes CDR1 GTSNPN and CDR2 SVGIG (reference sequence). CDR3 length: 11 residues. The CDR3 nucleotides read TGTGGGGTAGCGGTCGGTCGCGAGCAGTACTTC. Residues: CGVAVGREQYF.

This clone was seen more than once but under ten times. The V gene is TRBV2, the J gene TRBJ1-2, with TRBD1 matching 9 bases. The CDR3 sequence is 15 residues long. The germline V gene encodes CDR1 SNHLY and CDR2 FYNNEI. The J segment lost 8 bases and the V segment lost 5 bases, leaving 12 bases of the junction unmatched. CDR3 region: CASSLPGQGGYGYTF. CDR3 DNA: TGTGCCAGCAGTTTACCGGGACAGGGAGGATACGGCTACACCTTC.

V and J are TRBV7-9 and TRBJ2-1; 9 nucleotides line up with TRBD2. Germline-derived CDR1 and CDR2 are SEHNR and FQNEAQ (reference sequence). The J segment lost 9 bases and the V segment lost 2 bases, leaving 5 bases of the junction unmatched. The CDR3 contains 14 residues. This chain's CDR3 is CASSLNLAGTEQFF. As DNA, the CDR3 is TGTGCCAGCAGCTTAAACCTAGCGGGAACTGAGCAGTTCTTC.